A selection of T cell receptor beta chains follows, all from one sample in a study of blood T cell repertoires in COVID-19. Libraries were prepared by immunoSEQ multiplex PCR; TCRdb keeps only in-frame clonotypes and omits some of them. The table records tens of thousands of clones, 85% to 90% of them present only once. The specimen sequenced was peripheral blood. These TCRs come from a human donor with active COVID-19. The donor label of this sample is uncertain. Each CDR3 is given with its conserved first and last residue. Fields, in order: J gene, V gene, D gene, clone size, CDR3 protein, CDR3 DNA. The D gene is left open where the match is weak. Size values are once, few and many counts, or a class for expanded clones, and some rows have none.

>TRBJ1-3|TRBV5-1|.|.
CASSLIGAGNTIYF
TGCGCCAGCAGCTTGATAGGAGCTGGAAACACCATATATTTT
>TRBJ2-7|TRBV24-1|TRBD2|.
CATSDPPGTSGGEQYF
TGTGCCACCAGTGATCCCCCCGGGACTAGCGGCGGCGAGCAGTACTTC
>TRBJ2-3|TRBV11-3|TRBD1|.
CASSLTQGATTDTQYF
TGTGCCAGCAGCCTAACACAGGGGGCTACGACAGATACGCAGTATTTT
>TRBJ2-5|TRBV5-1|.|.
CASSLNRAKETQYF
TGCGCCAGCAGCTTGAATAGAGCGAAAGAGACCCAGTACTTC
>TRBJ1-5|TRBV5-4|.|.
CASSSDGLNQPQHF
TGTGCCAGCAGCTCTGACGGGTTAAATCAGCCCCAGCATTTT
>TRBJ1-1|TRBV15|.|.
CATSRDLTDTEAFF
TGTGCCACCAGCAGAGATCTGACAGACACTGAAGCTTTCTTT
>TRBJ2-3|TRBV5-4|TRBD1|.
CASSLDMTGFTDTQYF
TGTGCCAGCAGCTTGGACATGACAGGGTTCACAGATACGCAGTATTTT
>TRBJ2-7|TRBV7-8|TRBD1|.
CASSLAFEGASEQYF
TGTGCCAGCAGCTTAGCGTTTGAGGGGGCTAGCGAGCAGTACTTC
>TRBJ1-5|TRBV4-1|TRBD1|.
CASSQVPAAGGRHF
TGCGCCAGCAGCCAAGTACCTGCGGCAGGGGGTCGGCATTTT
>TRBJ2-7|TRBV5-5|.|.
CASSSRGGVAYF
TGTGCCAGCAGCTCCCGAGGGGGGGTGGCGTACTTC
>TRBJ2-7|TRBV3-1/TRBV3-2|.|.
CASSQGNERISYEQYF
TGTGCCAGCAGCCAAGGTAATGAGCGGATCTCCTACGAGCAGTACTTC
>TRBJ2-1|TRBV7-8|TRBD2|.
CASRRGAGSSYNEQFF
TGTGCCAGCAGACGCGGAGCGGGAAGCTCCTACAATGAGCAGTTCTTC
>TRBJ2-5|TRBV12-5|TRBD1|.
CASGLGTGSPEETQYF
TGTGCTAGTGGGCTAGGGACAGGGAGTCCCGAAGAGACCCAGTACTTC
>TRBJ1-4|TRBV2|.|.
CASRATRSGEKLFF
TGTGCCAGCAGGGCGACGCGCAGCGGTGAAAAACTGTTTTTT
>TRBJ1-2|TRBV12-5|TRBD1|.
CASGEPGQKNYGYTF
TGTGCTAGTGGTGAACCGGGACAGAAAAACTATGGCTACACCTTC
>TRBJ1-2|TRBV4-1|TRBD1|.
CASSQVARQGSDYGYTF
TGCGCCAGCAGCCAAGTTGCCCGACAGGGTTCTGACTATGGCTACACCTTC
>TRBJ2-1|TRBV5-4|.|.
CASSSRERVEQFF
TGTGCCAGCAGCTCCAGGGAACGGGTTGAGCAGTTCTTC
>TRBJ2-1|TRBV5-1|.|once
CASSGAVEQFF
TGCGCCAGCAGCGGAGCAGTTGAGCAGTTCTTC
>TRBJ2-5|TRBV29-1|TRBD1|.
CSARDSKETQYF
TGCAGCGCACGGGACAGTAAAGAGACCCAGTACTTC
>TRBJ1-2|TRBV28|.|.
CASSPQGVGSNYGYTF
TGTGCCAGCAGTCCCCAAGGGGTAGGGTCCAACTATGGCTACACCTTC
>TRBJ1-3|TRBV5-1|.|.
CASSPGGSGNTIYF
TGCGCCAGCAGCCCGGGTGGCTCTGGAAACACCATATATTTT
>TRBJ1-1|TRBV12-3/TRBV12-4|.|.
CASSQTDSSEAFF
TGTGCCAGCAGTCAAACCGACAGCTCTGAAGCTTTCTTT
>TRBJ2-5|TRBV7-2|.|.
CASSSGQKPQETQYF
TGTGCCAGCAGCTCAGGACAGAAGCCGCAAGAGACCCAGTACTTC
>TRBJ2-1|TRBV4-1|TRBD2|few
CASSQGTSGGVYEQFF
TGCGCCAGCAGCCAAGGTACTAGCGGGGGGGTTTATGAGCAGTTCTTC
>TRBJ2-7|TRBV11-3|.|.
CASSGEDRLFSYEQYF
TGTGCCAGCAGCGGAGAGGACAGATTATTCTCCTACGAGCAGTACTTC
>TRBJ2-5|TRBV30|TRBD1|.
CAWSGGQGGVETQYF
TGTGCCTGGAGTGGGGGACAGGGAGGAGTAGAGACCCAGTACTTC
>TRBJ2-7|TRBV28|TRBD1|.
CASERTGGYEQYF
TGTGCCAGCGAGAGGACAGGCGGATACGAGCAGTACTTC
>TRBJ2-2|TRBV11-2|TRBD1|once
CASSHFGTAATGELFF
TGTGCCAGCAGCCACTTCGGGACAGCTGCAACCGGGGAGCTGTTTTTT
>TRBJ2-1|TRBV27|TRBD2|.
CASSSSGRAYNEQFF
TGTGCCAGCAGCTCGAGCGGGAGGGCCTACAATGAGCAGTTCTTC
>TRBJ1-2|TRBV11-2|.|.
CASSPPGWRANYGYTF
TGTGCCAGCAGCCCTCCTGGATGGCGGGCTAACTATGGCTACACCTTC
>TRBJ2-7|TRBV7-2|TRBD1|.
CASSSWTGVSYEQYF
TGTGCCAGCAGCTCATGGACAGGGGTTTCCTACGAGCAGTACTTC
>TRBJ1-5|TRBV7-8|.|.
CASSLEEGQPQHF
TGTGCCAGCAGCTTAGAGGAGGGACAGCCCCAGCATTTT
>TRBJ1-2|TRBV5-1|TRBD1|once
CASSLDRGYGYTF
TGCGCCAGCAGCCTGGACAGGGGCTATGGCTACACCTTC
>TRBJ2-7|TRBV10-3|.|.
CATQRGAEGEQYF
TGTGCCACCCAACGGGGGGCGGAGGGGGAGCAGTACTTC
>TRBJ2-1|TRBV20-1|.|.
CSASTGASSYNEQFF
TGCAGTGCTAGTACTGGGGCGAGCTCCTACAATGAGCAGTTCTTC
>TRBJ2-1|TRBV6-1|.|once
CASSDSHNEQFF
TGTGCCAGCAGTGATTCTCACAATGAGCAGTTCTTC
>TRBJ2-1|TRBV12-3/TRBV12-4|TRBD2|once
CASSFAGGHEQFF
TGTGCCAGCAGTTTTGCGGGGGGGCATGAGCAGTTCTTC
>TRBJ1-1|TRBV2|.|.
CASSVQFEAFF
TGTGCCAGCAGTGTACAGTTTGAAGCTTTCTTT
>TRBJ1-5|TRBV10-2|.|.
CASSEVGDQPQHF
TGCGCCAGCAGTGAAGTGGGAGACCAGCCCCAGCATTTT
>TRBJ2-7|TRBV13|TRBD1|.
CASSYRGVGEQYF
TGTGCCAGCAGCTACAGGGGGGTTGGCGAGCAGTACTTC
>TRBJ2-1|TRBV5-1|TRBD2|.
CASSLSLGGSSYNEQFF
TGCGCCAGCAGCTTGAGTTTGGGAGGGAGCTCCTACAATGAGCAGTTCTTC
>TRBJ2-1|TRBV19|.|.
CASSILTVGEQFF
TGTGCCAGTAGTATCCTTACTGTTGGTGAGCAGTTCTTC
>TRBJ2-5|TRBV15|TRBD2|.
CATSRGGGGQETQYF
TGTGCCACCAGCAGAGGTGGGGGGGGTCAAGAGACCCAGTACTTC
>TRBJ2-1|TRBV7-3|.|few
CASSLMPRAQQFF
TGTGCCAGCAGCTTGATGCCGCGGGCCCAGCAGTTCTTC
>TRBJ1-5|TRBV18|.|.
CASSPGWQGSFSNQPQHF
TGTGCCAGCTCACCGGGTTGGCAGGGGAGTTTTAGCAATCAGCCCCAGCATTTT
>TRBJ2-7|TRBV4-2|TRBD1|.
CASSQEWTGPYEQYF
TGTGCCAGCAGCCAAGAGTGGACAGGGCCCTACGAGCAGTACTTC
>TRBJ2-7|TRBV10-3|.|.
CAISESVGPFGQYF
TGTGCCATCAGTGAGTCAGTGGGGCCTTTCGGGCAGTACTTC
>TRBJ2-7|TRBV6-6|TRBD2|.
CASSYPSGTAYEQYF
TGTGCCAGCAGTTACCCGAGCGGGACGGCCTACGAGCAGTACTTC
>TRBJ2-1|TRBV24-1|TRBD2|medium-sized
CATSDLAGDPGHYEQFF
TGTGCCACCAGTGATTTAGCGGGAGATCCGGGACACTATGAGCAGTTCTTC
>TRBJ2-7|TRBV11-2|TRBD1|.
CASSPLTGQGYEQYF
TGTGCCAGCAGCCCACTGACGGGACAGGGCTACGAGCAGTACTTC